The 5 T cell receptor beta chains in this list originate from one sample, sequenced in a study of OX40 agonist ivuxolimab in advanced cancers. TCRdb's table, derived via immunoSEQ multiplex PCR, lists solely in-frame clones and lacks some. Of roughly 90,000 clones listed, roughly 90% are singletons. The specimen was CD4+ or CD8+ T cells sorted from blood, collected in a trial of the OX40 agonist ivuxolimab. The receptors were gathered from an adult with an advanced solid tumor such as melanoma, head and neck, liver or kidney cancer.

The chain uses TRBV18 and TRBJ2-5; the match to TRBD2 covers 8 bases. Unmatched junction bases numbered 3, after V lost 3 bases and J lost 3 bases. The CDR3 consists of 14 residues. Germline values: CDR1 KGHSH, CDR2 LQKENI. The CDR3, as DNA: TGTGCCAGCTCACCGCGGGGGGCAGAAGAGACCCAGTACTTC. It codes for CASSPRGAEETQYF.

V is TRBV18 and J is TRBJ2-4; D not resolved. Germline CDR1 and CDR2: KGHSH and LQKENI. This CDR3 has 16 amino acids. V was pared by 5 bases and J by 6 bases, with 20 bases between. CDR3 in amino acids: CASSSADIGLGNIQYF. DNA of the CDR3: TGTGCCAGCTCATCGGCCGACATAGGGCTCGGAAACATTCAGTACTTC.

This clone is classed as medium-sized. The V and J genes are TRBV27 and TRBJ2-7; either TRBD1 or TRBD2 may supply D (5 bases each). V dropped 7 bases and J dropped 2 bases, with 18 bases sitting between them. From germline, CDR1 is MNHEY and CDR2 SMNVEV (reference sequence). The CDR3 is 15 residues long. The CDR3 nucleotides read TGTGCCAGCAAGCCCGGGACGTCGCGTGCCTACGAGCAGTACTTC. Translation: CASKPGTSRAYEQYF.

This CDR3 reads CASSLGLAVPYNEQFF. In DNA, the CDR3 is TGCGCCAGCAGCTTGGGACTAGCGGTCCCCTACAATGAGCAGTTCTTC. The genes are TRBV5-1 and TRBJ2-1, with 9 nucleotides matching TRBD2. The junction had 3 bases not matched to a gene; V was cut back by 0 bases and J by 2 bases. Germline CDR1 is SGHRS and CDR2 is YFSETQ. The CDR3 has 16 amino acids.

The genes are TRBV29-1 and TRBJ1-4; 10 bases line up with TRBD1. After removal of 7 bases from V and 7 bases from J, the junction contained 6 bases not matched to a gene. The CDR3 has 13 residues. Per the germline V gene, CDR1 is SQVTM and CDR2 is ANQGSEA. This CDR3 reads CSAQDRGGEKLFF. The DNA for the CDR3 is TGCAGCGCCCAGGACAGGGGGGGTGAAAAACTGTTTTTT.